This entry describes one TCR beta chain. Its cognate antigen is unknown. Treatment in this sample: 19 received Ad26.COV2.S at low or high dose, single or two shots; about 5 received placebo; per-sample allocation not given. Specimens were obtained on day 63 following the first vaccine or placebo injection. The individual, an adult aged 18-55 years, was a donor in Boston. The protocol was immunoSEQ multiplex PCR, while the TCRdb copy is restricted to in-frame clones and leaves out a portion. This sample has roughly 390,000 clones, with approximately 86% found just once. The data belong to a study of Ad26.COV2.S vaccination and SARS-CoV-2 variants. V dropped 4 bases and J dropped 6; count of bases not matched to a gene: 2. CDR3 length equals 12 residues. Germline V gene lookup returns CDR1 SGHTA and CDR2 FQGNSA. Findings and limits, study-wide: Total responses of T cells may have been underestimated by the analyses of TCR breadth and depth.

Source: peripheral blood, taken in a trial of Ad26.COV2.S vaccine versus placebo. This TCR was sampled from a person aged 18-60 years who received the Ad26.COV2.S COVID-19 vaccine or a placebo. The V call is TRBV7-2, the J call TRBJ2-7; 8 bases agree with TRBD1. CDR3 in DNA: TGTGCCAGCAGCTCCGACAGGGGCGAGCAGTACTTC. Encoded protein: CASSSDRGEQYF.